This T cell receptor (beta chain) was identified in a study of control samples from healthy donors and cancer patients (dated by TCRdb to 2019 to 2021). Library generation was performed with the immunoSEQ multiplex PCR assay. The source is immuneACCESS, and TCRdb retained only in-frame sequences with V and J called. Part of the clones is not carried over; for the studies checked, unresolved V genes explain less than half of this, and the remainder is unexplained. The sample table holds more than 50,000 clones, of which about nine tenths were seen once. 0.95% to 1.5% of the sample is in the top ten clones. The germline V gene (reference sequence) supplies CDR1 LNHDA and CDR2 SQIVND. Its CDR3 holds 12 amino acids, cysteine through phenylalanine. The DNA shown is the 36-base CDR3, in frame from base 1. Deletion took 4 bases off V and 4 bases off J, with a span of 5 bases between the germline ends. The sample holds a few counts of this clone. It has no known antigen specificity. No per-base quality is available; no much larger clone lies one base away.

The rearranged segments are TRBV19 and TRBJ2-1; confidence is insufficient to name the D gene. The material sequenced was PBMCs. The sequence came from a woman between 50 and 59 years old with colorectal cancer. The CDR3 amino acid sequence is: CASSKRYNEQFF. The nucleotide sequence is given as TGTGCCAGTAGTAAGCGATACAATGAGCAGTTCTTC.